This TCR beta chain was found in a study of T cell responses to AZD1222 COVID-19 vaccine. Background on the study: The analysis combined second doses at about 4 or about 12 weeks. Whole-study results and caveats: The number of AZD1222 recipients seropositive at baseline was only 5 to 7. Without day 14 samples, only post-peak T cell repertoires were studied. Dominant CD4 TCR responses targeted spike regions 160-218 and 743-854.

Points on this clone: The antigen is undetermined.

Germline CDR1 reads LNHDA; CDR2 reads SQIVND (reference sequence). V was cut by 6 bases and J by 3 bases, with 15 bases left in between. The CDR3 length is 14 residues. Sequenced by immunoSEQ multiplex PCR; TCRdb stores in-frame clones only, minus some. The profile shows 160,000 or so clones, about 92% of them singletons. The chain couples TRBV19 to TRBJ2-7, with a tentative D call TRBD2 (5 bases). This sample comprised peripheral blood, obtained on day 0 of AZD1222 vaccination. This TCR was sampled from an adult in good health. The CDR3 spells CASSSSSWGYEQYF. The CDR3 nucleotides are TGTGCCAGTAGCTCGTCTAGCTGGGGCTACGAGCAGTACTTC.